The 22 T cell receptor beta chains listed next were all sequenced from one sample in a study of T-cell reconstitution after alpha-beta-depleted transplantation in children. The TCRbeta library was prepared with unique molecular identifiers. From the PCR reads, TCRdb called clonotypes with MiXCR, one entry per CDR3 protein. The table records 600,000 to 700,000 distinct CDR3 sequences, roughly 17% of them present only once. The sequencing used PBMCs from the stem cell graft donor, collected from the stem cell graft. The receptors were gathered from a human donor who donated a stem cell graft to a child with acute myeloid leukemia.

The table lists this clonotype with a few counts. The chain joins TRBV27 to TRBJ1-5; D is unresolved. V lost 7 bases and J 2 bases, leaving 15 bases between the germline ends. Germline V gene lookup returns CDR1 MNHEY and CDR2 SMNVEV (reference sequence). This CDR3 is 15 amino acids long. In DNA form, the CDR3 reads TGTGCCAGCAAAGAAGTAAGGGTGGGCAATCAGCCCCAGCATTTT. As protein: CASKEVRVGNQPQHF.

This clonotype was counted a few times. The V call is TRBV20-1, the J call TRBJ2-5; D ambiguous. From germline, CDR1 is DFQATT and CDR2 SNEGSKA (reference sequence). V lost 3 bases and J lost 2, with 19 bases in between. This CDR3 region has 16 residues. This CDR3 is CSASPVAPHFQETQYF. CDR3 bases: TGCAGTGCTAGCCCCGTGGCGCCCCATTTTCAAGAGACCCAGTACTTC.

Of note for this clonotype: A much larger clone sits a single nucleotide away, making a read error possible. The rearrangement uses TRBV29-1 and TRBJ2-5; 8 nucleotides agree with TRBD1. Losses at the gene ends were 4 bases for V and 3 bases for J; bases not matched to a gene: 4. Germline CDR1 is SQVTM and CDR2 is ANQGSEA. This CDR3 has 13 residues. CDR3 sequence reads: CSVVRGQEETQYF. In DNA form, the CDR3 reads TGCAGCGTTGTCAGGGGGCAGGAAGAGACCCAGTACTTC.

This clonotype was seen ten or more times. This sequence joins TRBV29-1 and TRBJ2-2; D is unresolved. The CDR3 has 15 residues. V was pared by 5 bases and J by 4 bases, with 17 bases between. Germline lookup yields CDR1 SQVTM and CDR2 ANQGSEA. The CDR3 region has the DNA TGCAGCGTTTTACTCTTGCAGAGAAGCACCGGGGAGCTGTTTTTT. This sequence encodes CSVLLLQRSTGELFF.

As concerns this clonotype: Mismatch with germline at one junction end may stem from a read error. The chain has TRBV28 and TRBJ1-2, with D perhaps matching TRBD1 (5 bases). CDR1 is MDHEN, CDR2 SYDVKM, per germline. The CDR3 extends over 13 amino acids. The CDR3 region is CASSTGPNFGYTF. The DNA for the CDR3 is TGTGCCAGCAGTACAGGTCCTAACTTTGGCTACACCTTC.

This clonotype was counted many times. This chain joins TRBV20-1 and TRBJ2-7, with D perhaps matching TRBD2 (6 bases). The CDR3 runs to 13 residues. V was pared by 0 bases and J by 5 bases, with 11 bases between. CDR1 DFQATT and CDR2 SNEGSKA come from the germline V gene (reference sequence). CDR3 region: CSAREQLANEQYF. Written as DNA, the CDR3 is TGCAGTGCTAGAGAACAACTAGCTAACGAGCAGTACTTC.

This clonotype was counted many times. The chain couples TRBV12-3 or TRBV12-4 to TRBJ2-3, with 10 bases that match TRBD2. Trimming took 3 bases from V and 3 from J; bases not matched to a gene: 6. CDR3 length equals 16 residues. Written as DNA, the CDR3 is TGTGCCAGCAGTTTTAGTAGCGGGGGGAGGACAGATACGCAGTATTTT. Protein product: CASSFSSGGRTDTQYF.

This clonotype was seen at least ten times. The CDR3 loop reads CASSLSGTEAFF. The CDR3 DNA reads TGTGCCAGCAGTTTATCAGGGACTGAAGCTTTCTTT. This sequence joins TRBV12-3 or TRBV12-4 and TRBJ1-1, with D perhaps matching TRBD1 (5 bases). V gave up 2 bases and J gave up 5 bases, with 6 bases separating them. This CDR3 is 12 amino acids long.

This clonotype was recorded many times. CDR3 sequence: CSFGPGGVQETQYF. CDR3 DNA sequence: TGCAGCTTTGGCCCCGGTGGAGTCCAAGAGACCCAGTACTTC. This sequence joins TRBV20-1 and TRBJ2-5; D call uncertain. Per the germline V gene, CDR1 is DFQATT and CDR2 is SNEGSKA (reference sequence). There are 14 residues in the CDR3.

A remark on this clonotype: A much larger clone differs from this one at a single base, so this may be a read error. This sequence joins TRBV4-3 and TRBJ2-2, with D possibly TRBD1 on 5 matching bases. This CDR3 has 14 amino acids. Germline V gene sequence: CDR1 LGHNA, CDR2 YSLEER. CDR3 sequence: CASRQDSYTGELFF. CDR3 DNA: TGCGCCAGCAGACAAGACAGCTACACCGGGGAGCTGTTTTTT.

This clonotype was recorded at least ten times. The chain recombines TRBV20-1 with TRBJ1-1, with no clear D. The CDR3 spans 15 residues. From germline, CDR1 is DFQATT and CDR2 SNEGSKA (reference sequence). V was cut by 3 bases and J by 1 base, with 15 bases left in between. The CDR3 loop is CSASGMDGWNTEAFF. The CDR3 DNA is TGCAGTGCTAGTGGTATGGACGGTTGGAACACTGAAGCTTTCTTT.

The chain couples TRBV7-9 to TRBJ1-3; 12 bases align to TRBD1. Per germline, CDR1 SEHNR and CDR2 FQNEAQ (reference sequence). V trimming: 4 bases; J trimming: 0 bases; junction bases outside the gene matches: 4. There are 17 residues in the CDR3. CDR3: CASSWDRGLSSGNTIYF. In DNA form, the CDR3 reads TGTGCCAGCAGCTGGGACAGGGGGCTTAGCTCTGGAAACACCATATATTTT.

This clonotype was picked up many times. The V call is TRBV7-6, the J call TRBJ1-2, with 7 bases matching TRBD1. The germline V gene encodes CDR1 SGHVS and CDR2 FNYEAQ. CDR3 length equals 15 residues. The trim removed 5 bases at V and 4 bases at J, leaving 10 bases unmatched. The DNA for the CDR3 is TGTGCCAGCAGCCTAACCCGGGACAGTGGCTATGGCTACACCTTC. It encodes CASSLTRDSGYGYTF.

This clonotype was seen a few times. This CDR3 fails to terminate in the conserved phenylalanine or tryptophan, so it likely reflects a read error. The DNA is left out, because the CDR3 cannot be placed on it with certainty; the CDR3 is given as TCRdb lists it. The rearrangement links TRBV2 to TRBJ2-1; TRBD1 reflects the table's D call only, with no check against the DNA. The CDR3 contains 12 residues when both ends are counted. Germline V gene lookup returns CDR1 SNHLY and CDR2 FYNNEI. The CDR3 here is CASSRGGTGSIS.

In this sample, this clonotype turned up many times. J is TRBJ1-1 and V is TRBV5-1; D is perhaps TRBD1 (5 bases). The CDR3 has 14 amino acids. CDR1 SGHRS and CDR2 YFSETQ come from the germline V gene. The V and J ends lost 0 bases and 5 bases respectively, with 11 bases between them. The CDR3 here is CASSLEQGGTEAFF. The CDR3, as DNA: TGCGCCAGCAGCTTGGAGCAGGGAGGTACTGAAGCTTTCTTT.

The rearrangement links TRBV3-1 to TRBJ2-1; 10 bases are shared with TRBD1. V lost 4 bases to trimming and J lost 3 bases; unmatched junction nucleotides: 3. The CDR3 runs 15 residues. Germline V gene data show CDR1 as LGHDT and CDR2 as YNNKEL (reference sequence). The CDR3 loop is CASSPGDRGYNEQFF. The CDR3 bases are TGTGCCAGCAGCCCGGGGGACAGGGGCTACAATGAGCAGTTCTTC.

This clonotype occurred a few times. CDR3 sequence reads: CASSLREVSYNSPLHF. The CDR3 bases are TGTGCCAGCAGCCTCCGGGAGGTGTCCTATAATTCACCCCTCCACTTT. The rearrangement uses TRBV7-6 and TRBJ1-6; no reliable D call. Trimming pared 5 bases from V and 1 base from J, leaving 12 bases between. Germline V gene lookup returns CDR1 SGHVS and CDR2 FNYEAQ. The CDR3 has 16 residues.

This clonotype was seen repeatedly, ten times or more. This chain connects TRBV20-1 to TRBJ1-3; possibly TRBD1 for D (5 bases). There are 17 residues in the CDR3. Germline loops: CDR1 DFQATT, CDR2 SNEGSKA (reference sequence). V dropped 3 bases and J dropped 0 bases, with 18 bases sitting between them. The CDR3 DNA sequence: TGCAGTGCTAGGTTGGGACCGCCACTTAGCTCTGGAAACACCATATATTTT. This sequence encodes CSARLGPPLSSGNTIYF.

To note about this clonotype: The junction differs from germline at one of its ends, possibly a read error. The chain carries TRBV4-2 and TRBJ2-7; D is perhaps TRBD1 (6 bases). The germline V gene has CDR1 LGHNA and CDR2 YNFKEQ. CDR3 size: 13 residues. CDR3 residues: CASRPGVSCEQYF. DNA of the CDR3: TGTGCCAGCAGGCCAGGGGTCTCCTGCGAGCAGTACTTC.

This clonotype was observed a handful of times. V gene TRBV6-5 combines with J gene TRBJ1-5, with a tentative D call TRBD1 (5 bases). Germline V gene data show CDR1 as MNHEY and CDR2 as SVGAGI. This CDR3 is 14 amino acids long. The V gene lost 1 base and the J gene lost 4 bases, with 8 bases spanning the gap. The CDR3 region is CASSYYTGNQPQHF. CDR3 sequence (DNA): TGTGCCAGCAGTTACTATACAGGAAATCAGCCCCAGCATTTT.

The table lists this clonotype with many counts. CDR3 nucleotides: TGCAGTGCTGGGTCGGGACGGCTCTCCTACAATGAGCAGTTCTTC. Protein sequence: CSAGSGRLSYNEQFF. The rearrangement uses TRBV20-1 and TRBJ2-1; D could derive from TRBD1 or TRBD2 (5 bases each). Trimming stripped 5 bases from V and 0 bases from J, with 14 bases between. The CDR3 covers 15 residues. Germline CDR1 reads DFQATT; CDR2 reads SNEGSKA (reference sequence).

The chain recombines TRBV7-6 with TRBJ1-1; TRBD1 matches 10 bases. This CDR3 region has 16 residues. From germline, CDR1 is SGHVS and CDR2 FNYEAQ. The V and J ends lost 2 bases and 1 base, in that order; junction bases with no gene match: 4. The CDR3 region is CASSLRQGATNTEAFF. The CDR3 coding sequence is TGTGCCAGCAGCTTAAGACAGGGGGCTACGAACACTGAAGCTTTCTTT.